Following are 22 T cell receptor beta chains from one sample sequenced in a study of chemoradiotherapy in HPV16-positive cancers. Assay: immunoSEQ multiplex PCR; the TCRdb copy retains only in-frame clones and omits some. The top ten hold around 20% of the sample, which has around 30,000 clones, about 89% seen once. Here the sequenced sample was blood, taken from a patient who underwent chemoradiotherapy. Receptor source: a human donor with HPV-associated anogenital cancer.

V is TRBV7-2 and J is TRBJ1-2, with D possibly being TRBD1 (5 bases). The V end lost 3 bases, the J end lost 8 bases, and 19 bases lay between the germline ends. Germline V CDR1 and CDR2: SGHTA, FQGNSA. CDR3 length equals 15 residues. The CDR3 region is CASSLPGRGGIGYTF. As DNA, the CDR3 is TGTGCCAGCAGCTTGCCGGGCCGGGGGGGGATCGGCTACACCTTC. The full variable domain, its missing parts supplied by reference TRBV7-2 and TRBJ1-2, is GAGVSQSPSNKVTEKGKDVELRCDPISGHTALYWYRQSLGQGLEFLIYFQGNSAPDKSGLPSDRFSAERTGGSVSTLTIQRTQQEDSAVYLCASSLPGRGGIGYTFGSGTRLTVV.

The rearrangement joins TRBV2 to TRBJ2-5; D might be TRBD1 (5 bases). Germline V lookup: CDR1 SNHLY, CDR2 FYNNEI. The CDR3 has 12 amino acids. V was trimmed by 10 bases and J by 4 bases, leaving 13 bases between them. CDR3 bases: TGTGCCACGGAAGGGCAGGGAGAGACCCAGTACTTC. It codes for CATEGQGETQYF.

The genes are TRBV19 and TRBJ2-2, with 8 bases matching TRBD1. The CDR3 consists of 17 residues. The germline V gene encodes CDR1 LNHDA and CDR2 SQIVND (reference sequence). V lost 4 bases to trimming and J lost 7 bases; unmatched junction nucleotides: 14. The CDR3 region is CASSRYRGSTLSGELFF. CDR3 coding DNA: TGTGCCAGTAGTAGATACAGGGGGAGCACCCTAAGCGGGGAGCTGTTTTTT.

This sequence joins TRBV6-5 and TRBJ1-2; 7 positions match TRBD1. This CDR3 region has 13 residues. The junction had 8 bases not matched to a gene; V was cut back by 6 bases and J by 7 bases. The V gene's germline CDR1 is MNHEY and CDR2 SVGAGI. The CDR3 is CASSRGQVVGYTF. CDR3 nucleotides: TGTGCCAGCAGCCGCGGACAGGTTGTTGGCTACACCTTC.

This chain links TRBV7-9 with TRBJ1-4, with D hard to call. From germline, CDR1 is SEHNR and CDR2 FQNEAQ (reference sequence). The CDR3 covers 19 residues. Deletions cut 5 bases from V and 2 bases from J, with 24 bases between. CDR3 coding DNA: TGTGCCAGCAGCCACCTCGTCCACAGTTCCCGATTTACTAATGAAAAACTGTTTTTT. This gives the protein CASSHLVHSSRFTNEKLFF.

This rearrangement joins TRBV28 to TRBJ2-7; D remains unclear. CDR1 is MDHEN and CDR2 is SYDVKM in the germline V gene. There are 13 residues in the CDR3. V was pared by 0 bases and J by 5 bases, with 8 bases between. This chain's CDR3 is CASSLWSMDEQYF. DNA for the CDR3: TGTGCCAGCAGTTTATGGTCGATGGACGAGCAGTACTTC. Complete variable domain (other parts from reference TRBV28 and TRBJ2-7): DVKVTQSSRYLVKRTGEKVFLECVQDMDHENMFWYRQDPGLGLRLIYFSYDVKMKEKGDIPEGYSVSREKKERFSLILESASTNQTSMYLCASSLWSMDEQYFGPGTRLTVT.

CDR3 coding DNA: TGTGCCAGCAGCTTCGTGACCGAGAGCTCCTACGAGCAGTACTTC. Protein product: CASSFVTESSYEQYF. The chain employs TRBV7-2 and TRBJ2-7; D is uncertain. CDR1 and CDR2 from the germline V gene are SGHTA and FQGNSA. The CDR3 length is 15 residues. Trimming stripped 3 bases from V and 0 bases from J, with 12 bases between. The complete variable domain, with remaining parts taken from reference TRBV7-2 and TRBJ2-7, reads GAGVSQSPSNKVTEKGKDVELRCDPISGHTALYWYRQSLGQGLEFLIYFQGNSAPDKSGLPSDRFSAERTGGSVSTLTIQRTQQEDSAVYLCASSFVTESSYEQYFGPGTRLTVT.

The chain has TRBV12-5 and TRBJ2-1; either TRBD1 or TRBD2 may supply D (5 bases each). The length of the CDR3 is 16 residues. Germline V gives CDR1 LGHNT, CDR2 FRNRAP. V lost 5 bases, J lost 4 bases, and 18 bases lay in between. CDR3 coding DNA: TGTGCTAGTGGTGGGTCCCCAGGGCGGGCTTACAATGAGCAGTTCTTC. The encoded protein is CASGGSPGRAYNEQFF. Filled out from reference TRBV12-5 and TRBJ2-1, the complete variable domain reads DARVTQTPRHKVTEMGQEVTMRCQPILGHNTVFWYRQTMMQGLELLAYFRNRAPLDDSGMPKDRFSAEMPDATLATLKIQPSEPRDSAVYFCASGGSPGRAYNEQFFGPGTRLTVL.

The rearrangement joins TRBV5-4 to TRBJ2-3, with 10 nucleotides matching TRBD1. Germline CDR1 and CDR2: SGHNT and YYREEE (reference sequence). V lost 4 bases and J lost 4; bases outside the gene matches: 3. The length of the CDR3 is 14 residues. The CDR3 DNA is TGTGCCAGCAGCAGGGACAGGGGTGCAGATACGCAGTATTTT. This sequence encodes CASSRDRGADTQYF.

The chain links TRBV11-2 to TRBJ2-1; 14 bases map to TRBD2. V was clipped by 2 bases and J by 5 bases; unmatched bases: 11. This CDR3 has 19 residues. Germline CDR1 and CDR2: SGHAT and FQNNGV. CDR3 DNA: TGTGCCAGCAGCTTAAGACTAGCGGGGGGGGCCTTCGGGGACAATGAGCAGTTCTTC. Its protein is CASSLRLAGGAFGDNEQFF.

This chain uses TRBV11-3 with TRBJ2-3; 10 bases map to TRBD2. CDR3 size: 16 residues. V trimming: 1 base; J trimming: 5 bases; junction bases outside the gene matches: 6. Germline V gives CDR1 SGHNT, CDR2 YENEEA. DNA for the CDR3: TGTGCCAGCAGCTTAGGGACTAGCGGAGGCGGAGATACGCAGTATTTT. Its translation: CASSLGTSGGGDTQYF.

V gene TRBV7-9 combines with J gene TRBJ2-5, with a tentative D call TRBD2 (5 bases). Germline values: CDR1 SEHNR, CDR2 FQNEAQ (reference sequence). CDR3 length: 14 residues. V lost 5 bases, J lost 5 bases, and 15 bases lay in between. CDR3 DNA: TGTGCCAGCAGCCCCCCGGCCGGCGGGGAGACCCAGTACTTC. This codes for CASSPPAGGETQYF.

This chain joins TRBV2 and TRBJ2-3; TRBD1 matches 9 bases. CDR3 length equals 16 residues. Germline V CDR1 and CDR2: SNHLY, FYNNEI. V lost 6 bases and J lost 1; bases outside the gene matches: 8. Here the CDR3 DNA reads TGTGCCAGCAGAGATATGGGACAGGGCCGCACAGATACGCAGTATTTT. Encoded protein: CASRDMGQGRTDTQYF.

V and J are TRBV7-9 and TRBJ2-2; 7 bases are a match to TRBD1. In germline, CDR1 is SEHNR, CDR2 FQNEAQ (reference sequence). The CDR3 totals 15 residues. The V gene end was trimmed by 5 bases and the J gene end by 0 bases; junction bases not matched to a gene: 3. The CDR3 region is CASSPGQSNTGELFF. The CDR3 nucleotides read TGTGCCAGCAGCCCGGGACAGTCGAACACCGGGGAGCTGTTTTTT.

The chain combines TRBV19 with TRBJ2-3; 10 bases map to TRBD1. CDR3 size: 17 residues. Looked up from germline, CDR1 is LNHDA and CDR2 is SQIVND (reference sequence). With V trimmed by 0 bases and J by 4 bases, 7 bases remained unmatched. CDR3 DNA sequence: TGTGCCAGTAGTATAGACCTTCCGGGGACAGGGGCAGATACGCAGTATTTT. It yields the protein CASSIDLPGTGADTQYF. The full variable domain, with the rest looked up from reference TRBV19 and TRBJ2-3, is DGGITQSPKYLFRKEGQNVTLSCEQNLNHDAMYWYRQDPGQGLRLIYYSQIVNDFQKGDIAEGYSVSREKKESFPLTVTSAQKNPTAFYLCASSIDLPGTGADTQYFGPGTRLTVL.

In this sample, this clone turned up a few times. V is TRBV30 and J is TRBJ1-4; 8 nucleotides align to TRBD1. Trimming removed 3 bases from V and 8 bases from J; junction bases left unmatched: 8. The CDR3 totals 14 residues. Looked up from germline, CDR1 is GTSNPN and CDR2 is SVGIG (reference sequence). The CDR3 coding sequence is TGTGCCTGGAGCATAATCGGACAGGGCGAAAAACTGTTTTTT. This sequence encodes CAWSIIGQGEKLFF.

The rearrangement links TRBV5-4 to TRBJ1-2; 7 nucleotides match TRBD1. Trimming removed 3 bases from V and 2 bases from J; junction bases left unmatched: 4. The CDR3 contains 14 residues. The germline V gene has CDR1 SGHNT and CDR2 YYREEE (reference sequence). The CDR3 bases are TGTGCCAGCAGCTCCCGGACAGGAAACTATGGCTACACCTTC. Its protein is CASSSRTGNYGYTF. The whole variable domain, filled in from reference TRBV5-4 and TRBJ1-2, reads ETGVTQSPTHLIKTRGQQVTLRCSSQSGHNTVSWYQQALGQGPQFIFQYYREEENGRGNFPPRFSGLQFPNYSSELNVNALELDDSALYLCASSSRTGNYGYTFGSGTRLTVV.

V is TRBV9 and J is TRBJ2-2; D possibly corresponds to TRBD2 (6 bases). The CDR3 sequence is 18 residues long. V shed 2 bases and J shed 0 bases, with 17 bases lying between them. CDR1 SGDLS and CDR2 YYNGEE come from the germline V gene. CDR3 DNA: TGTGCCAGCAGCGTTACACTAGGCGGGGTTACGAACACCGGGGAGCTGTTTTTT. It encodes CASSVTLGGVTNTGELFF.

V gene TRBV5-4 combines with J gene TRBJ2-7; D call uncertain. The CDR3 length is 20 residues. From germline, CDR1 is SGHNT and CDR2 YYREEE (reference sequence). Trimming removed 2 bases from V and 5 bases from J, with 32 bases in between. CDR3 bases: TGTGCCAGCAGCTTTACACTTGGGCCGACCCGACTTGTTTTGATGGACGAGCAGTACTTC. Protein product: CASSFTLGPTRLVLMDEQYF.

This clone was seen once. V gene TRBV29-1 combines with J gene TRBJ2-7; TRBD2 is a possible D gene (6 bases). Per the germline V gene, CDR1 is SQVTM and CDR2 is ANQGSEA. The CDR3 is made up of 13 amino acids. Trimming took 3 bases from V and 3 from J, leaving 12 bases between them. CDR3 nucleotides: TGCAGCGTTGACGGGGGTGGGGACTACGAGCAGTACTTC. It encodes CSVDGGGDYEQYF.

CDR3 sequence reads: CASSSDYNEQFF. Written as DNA, the CDR3 is TGTGCCAGCAGCTCGGACTACAATGAGCAGTTCTTC. The V gene is TRBV5-4, the J gene TRBJ2-1; D is ambiguous. The V end was cut by 3 bases, the J end by 3 bases, with 4 bases between. Looked up from germline, CDR1 is SGHNT and CDR2 is YYREEE (reference sequence). CDR3 length equals 12 residues.

In its sample, this clone was seen once. J is TRBJ2-7 and V is TRBV7-9, with 7 nucleotides matching TRBD1. Trimming took 5 bases from V and 2 from J; bases not matched to a gene: 3. The CDR3 has 13 amino acids. CDR1 is SEHNR and CDR2 is FQNEAQ in the germline V gene (reference sequence). The CDR3, as DNA: TGTGCCAGCAGCCGTGGGACAGCCTACGAGCAGTACTTC. Protein sequence: CASSRGTAYEQYF.